Below, 13 T cell receptor beta chains from the same sample are listed, as sequenced in a study of identical twins. TCRdb fed the 5' RACE reads into MiXCR, producing one record per CDR3 protein. The sample consists of some 790,000 distinct CDR3 sequences, roughly 18% of them appearing once. These data were also filed under a second study, of T cells expressing NK-cell markers.

Input material: PBMCs. Source of these receptors: a woman aged 18-29 years in good health.

This clonotype has a handful of counts. This sequence joins TRBV3-1 and TRBJ1-6; 11 bases match TRBD1. This CDR3 has 16 amino acids. CDR1 is LGHDT, CDR2 YNNKEL, per germline (reference sequence). V lost 3 bases and J lost 8; bases outside the gene matches: 6. The CDR3 DNA is TGTGCCAGCAGCCACCCTGGACAGGGGGCATATTCACCCCTCCACTTT. Its translation is CASSHPGQGAYSPLHF.

The chain recombines TRBV29-1 with TRBJ2-7, with D perhaps being TRBD1 or TRBD2 (7 bases each). The CDR3 contains 13 residues. Trimming removed 8 bases at V and 5 bases at J, with 19 bases between. Germline assignment: CDR1 SQVTM and CDR2 ANQGSEA. CDR3 bases: TGCAGCAGTTCCCGGGGGGACAGCGACGAGCAGTACTTC. This encodes CSSSRGDSDEQYF.

This clonotype was seen more than once but under ten times. The chain carries TRBV5-5 and TRBJ2-1, with 8 bases identical to TRBD1. The V segment lost 0 bases and the J segment 5 bases; nucleotides outside the gene matches: 13. In germline, CDR1 is SGHKS, CDR2 YYEKEE (reference sequence). The CDR3 totals 18 residues. The CDR3 DNA sequence: TGTGCCAGCAGCTTGGGTGCCCCAGGGGGCGCAAGGGACAATGAGCAGTTCTTC. Protein product: CASSLGAPGGARDNEQFF.

This clonotype was counted a few times. The chain combines TRBV27 with TRBJ1-2; D might be TRBD1 (5 bases). Per the germline V gene, CDR1 is MNHEY and CDR2 is SMNVEV (reference sequence). This CDR3 spans 14 amino acids. V shed 8 bases and J shed 1 base, with 14 bases lying between them. For the CDR3, the DNA is TGTGCCAGCGCCGGGACCCCCTTTAACTATGGCTACACCTTC. This translates into CASAGTPFNYGYTF.

The chain's CDR3 is CASSFLAGLGNEQFF. CDR3 nucleotides: TGTGCCAGCAGCTTCTTAGCGGGTTTGGGCAATGAGCAGTTCTTC. The chain joins TRBV11-2 to TRBJ2-1; TRBD2 agrees at 7 bases. Germline CDR1 reads SGHAT; CDR2 reads FQNNGV. Trimming removed 3 bases from V and 6 bases from J; junction bases left unmatched: 8. CDR3 size: 15 residues.

The genes are TRBV5-4 and TRBJ2-2; TRBD1 or TRBD2 may be the D gene (7 bases each). Germline V lookup: CDR1 SGHNT, CDR2 YYREEE (reference sequence). The length of the CDR3 is 15 residues. The ends were cut back, 4 bases at V and 7 bases at J, with 17 bases in the middle. The CDR3 DNA sequence: TGTGCCAGCAGCAGAGGGGGCGCGGGGGTCGGGGAGCTGTTTTTT. Protein: CASSRGGAGVGELFF.

The chain recombines TRBV3-1 with TRBJ1-5, with D possibly matching TRBD1 (6 bases). Trimming removed 3 bases from V and 6 bases from J, with 9 bases in between. Germline lookup yields CDR1 LGHDT and CDR2 YNNKEL (reference sequence). This CDR3 comprises 13 residues. The chain's CDR3 is CASSQQGTQPQHF. CDR3 coding DNA: TGTGCCAGCAGCCAGCAGGGGACTCAGCCCCAGCATTTT.

This clonotype was detected only a few times. The J gene is TRBJ2-2, the V gene TRBV12-3 or TRBV12-4; D may be TRBD2 (6 bases). V gave up 8 bases and J gave up 5 bases, with 15 bases separating them. CDR3 length: 14 residues. The CDR3 is CASRKRGGTGELFF. The DNA for the CDR3 is TGTGCCAGCCGAAAGAGGGGAGGAACCGGGGAGCTGTTTTTT.

This clonotype was detected a few times. The chain joins TRBV6-5 to TRBJ2-5; 14 nucleotides line up with TRBD2. Germline lookup yields CDR1 MNHEY and CDR2 SVGAGI. The CDR3 length is 16 residues. V was clipped by 0 bases and J by 9 bases; unmatched bases: 6. This CDR3 is CASSYSSTSGGVAQYF. The CDR3 bases are TGTGCCAGCAGTTACTCCTCGACTAGCGGGGGGGTGGCCCAGTACTTC.

The rearrangement uses TRBV6-1 and TRBJ2-1; either TRBD1 or TRBD2 may fit D (5 bases each). The V and J ends lost 5 bases and 6 bases respectively, with 20 bases between them. The V gene's germline CDR1 is MNHNS and CDR2 SASEGT. This CDR3 has 16 residues. CDR3 nucleotides: TGTGCCAGCAGTCTAGAGCGGCAATCCGGGGCCAATGAGCAGTTCTTC. The encoded protein is CASSLERQSGANEQFF.

The chain carries TRBV5-1 and TRBJ2-7; D possibly uses TRBD1 or TRBD2 (5 bases each). Germline V CDR1 and CDR2: SGHRS, YFSETQ. Trimming shortened V by 5 bases and J by 1 base, and 16 bases separated the two germline ends. The CDR3 consists of 15 residues. The CDR3, as DNA: TGCGCCAGCAGTTTTGTTCGGGGACCTTCCTACGAGCAGTACTTC. It yields the protein CASSFVRGPSYEQYF.

The chain couples TRBV12-3 or TRBV12-4 to TRBJ2-3; TRBD1 might be the D (5 bases). V shed 7 bases and J shed 0 bases, with 11 bases lying between them. The CDR3 length is 14 residues. The CDR3 loop reads CASTEGASTDTQYF. Written as DNA, the CDR3 is TGTGCCAGCACCGAAGGGGCGAGCACAGATACGCAGTATTTT.

This clonotype was found many times. The chain recombines TRBV5-5 with TRBJ2-5; 7 nucleotides line up with TRBD2. Per the germline V gene, CDR1 is SGHKS and CDR2 is YYEKEE (reference sequence). There are 15 residues in the CDR3. The V and J ends lost 0 bases and 2 bases, in that order; junction bases with no gene match: 4. CDR3 bases: TGTGCCAGCAGCTTGGGGGAGGGCCGGCAAGAGACCCAGTACTTC. This gives the protein CASSLGEGRQETQYF.